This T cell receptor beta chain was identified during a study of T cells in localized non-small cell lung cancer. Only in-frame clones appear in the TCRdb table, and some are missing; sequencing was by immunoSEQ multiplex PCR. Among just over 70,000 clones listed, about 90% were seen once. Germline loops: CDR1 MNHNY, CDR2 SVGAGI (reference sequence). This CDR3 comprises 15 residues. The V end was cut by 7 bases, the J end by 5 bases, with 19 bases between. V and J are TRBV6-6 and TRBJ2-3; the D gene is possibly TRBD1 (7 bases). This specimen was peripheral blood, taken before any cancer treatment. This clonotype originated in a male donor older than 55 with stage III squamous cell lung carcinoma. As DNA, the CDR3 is TGTGCCAGCACCCAGGGGGGCCCCCTTCGAGATACGCAGTATTTT. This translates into CASTQGGPLRDTQYF.